This TCR beta chain is drawn from a study of blood T cells in healthy people across ages. The overall study: The capture of about one barcoded beta molecule per two T cells was achieved by template switching. Study results and caveats: It was found that TCR beta diversity correlated strongly with the percentage of naive T cells.

Each donor was a healthy Caucasian individual from Russia, aged roughly 6 to 90. The CDR3 totals 13 residues. V was shortened by 4 bases and J by 8 bases, with 14 bases between the two germline ends. Germline loops: CDR1 LNHNV, CDR2 YYDKDF (reference sequence). Note on this clonotype: Antigen unknown.

Primers used in a second PCR of roughly 6 to 12 cycles were a sample-barcoded 5' primer and a J-beta primer mix. TCRdb re-analysed the 5' RACE reads in MiXCR, keeping a single row per CDR3 protein. This table holds about a million distinct CDR3 sequences, roughly half found once. The material sequenced was blood. The receptor was derived from an older woman in good health. The chain employs TRBV15 and TRBJ1-2, with D maybe TRBD1 (5 bases). This chain's CDR3 is CATSNGGGTGYTF. DNA for the CDR3: TGTGCCACCAGCAATGGGGGGGGTACCGGCTACACCTTC.